The 30 T cell receptor beta chains given below trace back to one sample, sequenced in a study of blood T cell repertoires in COVID-19. Assay used: immunoSEQ multiplex PCR; TCRdb lists only in-frame clones, some missing. The table includes about 53,000 clones, about 86% detected once. The specimen was peripheral blood. The origin of the receptors is a man between 65 and 85 years old with active COVID-19.

The rearrangement joins TRBV30 to TRBJ2-2; 12 nucleotides line up with TRBD2. The CDR3 covers 17 residues. Germline assignment: CDR1 GTSNPN and CDR2 SVGIG (reference sequence). Trimming removed 5 bases from V and 5 bases from J; junction bases left unmatched: 12. CDR3 nucleotide sequence: TGTGCCTGGGGACGACTAGCGGGGGCCATAGGGACCGGGGAGCTGTTTTTT. Amino acids: CAWGRLAGAIGTGELFF.

V and J are TRBV4-2 and TRBJ1-6; tentative D call: TRBD1 (6 bases). V was clipped by 0 bases and J by 5 bases, with 8 bases between them. The CDR3 has 15 amino acids. Germline values: CDR1 LGHNA, CDR2 YNFKEQ. In nucleotides, the CDR3 is TGTGCCAGCAGCCAAGAGGACAGCAATAATTCACCCCTCCACTTT. It yields the protein CASSQEDSNNSPLHF.

This chain uses TRBV3-1 (or the pseudogene TRBV3-2) with TRBJ2-1; D remains ambiguous. The CDR3 is 17 residues long. Trimming pared 4 bases from V and 0 bases from J, leaving 16 bases between. Germline CDR1 reads LGHDT; CDR2 reads YNNKEL (reference sequence). The CDR3 DNA is TGTGCCAGCAGCCCGCCCAACGCGCCGAGCTCCTACAATGAGCAGTTCTTC. Its protein is CASSPPNAPSSYNEQFF.

The V and J genes are TRBV14 and TRBJ1-2; D gene ambiguous. In germline, CDR1 is SGHDN, CDR2 FVKESK. The CDR3 runs 13 residues. V lost 0 bases and J lost 8, with 10 bases in between. The CDR3 coding sequence is TGTGCCAGCAGCCAAGAACAAAGCGGGGGCTACACCTTC. The encoded protein is CASSQEQSGGYTF.

The chain is built from TRBV7-3 and TRBJ1-1; no clear D. V lost 3 bases to trimming and J lost 4 bases, with 15 bases between them. Germline V lookup: CDR1 SGHTA, CDR2 FQGTGA. CDR3 length equals 15 residues. CDR3 protein: CASSFSPDKGTEAFF. Written as DNA, the CDR3 is TGTGCCAGCAGCTTTAGCCCGGATAAAGGCACTGAAGCTTTCTTT.

The chain has TRBV7-9 and TRBJ2-7; TRBD1 is a possible D gene (5 bases). CDR3 length: 16 amino acids. Trimming pared 0 bases from V and 5 bases from J, leaving 17 bases between. Germline CDR1 is SEHNR and CDR2 is FQNEAQ (reference sequence). CDR3 loop: CASSLAPTAVGDEQYF. As DNA, the CDR3 is TGTGCCAGCAGCTTAGCGCCAACAGCCGTAGGGGACGAGCAGTACTTC.

The rearrangement uses TRBV10-3 and TRBJ2-7; 12 bases agree with TRBD1. The CDR3 runs 15 residues. V gave up 4 bases and J gave up 5 bases; unmatched junction bases: 6. Germline V gene lookup returns CDR1 ENHRY and CDR2 SYGVKD. The CDR3 reads CAISAAGTGGHEQYF. The CDR3 nucleotides read TGTGCCATCAGTGCCGCCGGGACAGGGGGCCACGAGCAGTACTTC.

The V and J genes are TRBV5-1 and TRBJ1-1; D is perhaps TRBD1 (5 bases). The ends were cut back, 5 bases at V and 2 bases at J, with 10 bases in the middle. The CDR3 totals 13 residues. The germline V gene encodes CDR1 SGHRS and CDR2 YFSETQ. The CDR3 DNA follows: TGCGCCAGCAGATATGGACAAAACACTGAAGCTTTCTTT. Translating it yields CASRYGQNTEAFF.

This clone was counted ten times or more. The gene calls are TRBV6-5 and TRBJ1-3; D not certain. V lost 4 bases and J lost 1, with 11 bases in between. The CDR3 runs 15 residues. Germline V CDR1 and CDR2: MNHEY, SVGAGI. The CDR3 sequence is CASSSPGSSGNTIYF. The CDR3 DNA reads as TGTGCCAGCAGTTCTCCGGGATCTTCTGGAAACACCATATATTTT.

The chain uses TRBV5-4 and TRBJ1-2; 9 bases line up with TRBD1. Germline lookup yields CDR1 SGHNT and CDR2 YYREEE (reference sequence). CDR3 length equals 13 residues. With 4 bases clipped from V and 5 bases from J, the junction kept 3 bases outside the gene matches. The CDR3 DNA follows: TGTGCCAGCAGCACCGGGACAGGGTATGGCTACACCTTC. This codes for CASSTGTGYGYTF. The whole variable domain, remainder taken from reference TRBV5-4 and TRBJ1-2, is ETGVTQSPTHLIKTRGQQVTLRCSSQSGHNTVSWYQQALGQGPQFIFQYYREEENGRGNFPPRFSGLQFPNYSSELNVNALELDDSALYLCASSTGTGYGYTFGSGTRLTVV.

The gene calls are TRBV6-2 or TRBV6-3 and TRBJ2-7, with D tentatively TRBD2 (5 bases). The CDR3 is made up of 14 amino acids. V lost 2 bases to trimming and J lost 2 bases, with 10 bases between them. Germline V lookup: CDR1 MNHEY, CDR2 SVGEGT. The CDR3 DNA follows: TGTGCCAGCAGTTACCAGCCGGGGACCTACGAGCAGTACTTC. Amino acids: CASSYQPGTYEQYF.

This chain uses TRBV4-2 with TRBJ1-4, with 7 bases lining up with TRBD1. Germline-derived CDR1 and CDR2 are LGHNA and YNFKEQ. This CDR3 has 15 amino acids. V trimming: 0 bases; J trimming: 6 bases; junction bases outside the gene matches: 4. In DNA, the CDR3 is TGTGCCAGCAGCCAAGAACAGCAGGGGGATGAAAAACTGTTTTTT. It translates to CASSQEQQGDEKLFF.

This sequence joins TRBV6-5 and TRBJ2-6; TRBD1 matches at 8 bases. The V gene's germline CDR1 is MNHEY and CDR2 SVGAGI. V was pared by 5 bases and J by 2 bases, with 2 bases of the junction left unmatched. This CDR3 spans 15 amino acids. The CDR3 nucleotides are TGTGCCAGCAGTCCGACAGGGGCTGGGGCCAACGTCCTGACTTTC. It encodes CASSPTGAGANVLTF.

CDR3 loop: CATQGGAGAEQFF. The CDR3 coding sequence is TGTGCCACCCAAGGGGGGGCCGGGGCAGAGCAGTTCTTC. The chain uses TRBV10-3 and TRBJ2-1; D perhaps matches TRBD2 (7 bases). V gave up 10 bases and J gave up 10 bases, with 20 bases separating them. The CDR3 is made up of 13 amino acids. Germline lookup yields CDR1 ENHRY and CDR2 SYGVKD.

In this sample, this clone turned up a few times. This chain connects TRBV4-3 to TRBJ2-3; no firm D call. Germline CDR1 reads LGHNA; CDR2 reads YSLEER. The CDR3 is made up of 15 amino acids. The V end lost 4 bases, the J end lost 6 bases, and 17 bases lay between the germline ends. The CDR3 DNA follows: TGCGCCAGCAGCCCTTTGATGGGCTTAGACGATACGCAGTATTTT. This sequence encodes CASSPLMGLDDTQYF.

V and J are TRBV19 and TRBJ1-1; D gene unclear. The CDR3 is 12 residues long. V was pared by 4 bases and J by 6 bases, with 9 bases between. Germline loops: CDR1 LNHDA, CDR2 SQIVND (reference sequence). This chain's CDR3 is CASSRYGAEAFF. CDR3 in DNA: TGTGCCAGTAGTAGATACGGTGCTGAAGCTTTCTTT.

The J gene is TRBJ1-2, the V gene TRBV7-8; TRBD1 aligns across 7 bases. The CDR3 runs 13 residues. V lost 2 bases, J lost 4 bases, and 1 base stayed unmatched. In germline, CDR1 is SGHVS, CDR2 FQNEAQ. This chain's CDR3 is CASSLNRGYGYTF. In DNA form, the CDR3 reads TGTGCCAGCAGCTTAAACAGGGGCTATGGCTACACCTTC.

The gene calls are TRBV10-3 and TRBJ2-1; TRBD2 matches at 11 bases. The V segment lost 6 bases and the J segment 5 bases; nucleotides outside the gene matches: 3. The CDR3 is 14 amino acids. Germline V CDR1 and CDR2: ENHRY, SYGVKD. CDR3 in DNA: TGTGCCATCAGGGGGACTAGCGGCCACAATGAGCAGTTCTTC. Its translation is CAIRGTSGHNEQFF.

V is TRBV7-9 and J is TRBJ1-1; 8 bases are shared with TRBD1. The CDR3 length is 14 residues. V dropped 4 bases and J dropped 8; count of bases not matched to a gene: 9. Germline V gene data show CDR1 as SEHNR and CDR2 as FQNEAQ (reference sequence). The CDR3 loop is CASSSWTGQAEAFF. CDR3 bases: TGTGCCAGCAGCTCGTGGACAGGGCAAGCGGAAGCTTTCTTT.

The chain links TRBV6-5 to TRBJ1-5; TRBD1 is a possible D gene (6 bases). CDR1 is MNHEY, CDR2 SVGAGI, per germline. Trimming shortened V by 7 bases and J by 3 bases, and 10 bases separated the two germline ends. The CDR3 spans 13 residues. The CDR3 DNA follows: TGTGCCAGCACCGGACAGTACAATCAGCCCCAGCATTTT. Translating gives CASTGQYNQPQHF.

The chain uses TRBV24-1 and TRBJ2-3, with a weak D call TRBD2 (6 bases). V gave up 3 bases and J gave up 0 bases, with 15 bases separating them. The CDR3 length is 17 residues. Germline loops: CDR1 KGHDR, CDR2 SFDVKD. CDR3 sequence: CATSDHPRLDSTDTQYF. The CDR3 DNA is TGTGCCACCAGTGATCACCCCCGACTAGATAGCACAGATACGCAGTATTTT.

The chain links TRBV5-1 to TRBJ1-1; 7 bases agree with TRBD1. The V and J ends lost 2 bases and 1 base, in that order; junction bases with no gene match: 2. Germline assignment: CDR1 SGHRS and CDR2 YFSETQ. The CDR3 extends over 14 amino acids. CDR3 nucleotide sequence: TGCGCCAGCAGCTTACGGACAGGGAACACTGAAGCTTTCTTT. Its translation: CASSLRTGNTEAFF. The full variable domain, completed using reference TRBV5-1 and TRBJ1-1, is KAGVTQTPRYLIKTRGQQVTLSCSPISGHRSVSWYQQTPGQGLQFLFEYFSETQRNKGNFPGRFSGRQFSNSRSEMNVSTLELGDSALYLCASSLRTGNTEAFFGQGTRLTVV.

The chain couples TRBV27 to TRBJ2-7, with 7 bases that match TRBD1. The CDR3 sequence is 16 residues long. V lost 2 bases, J lost 6 bases, and 13 bases stayed unmatched. The germline gives CDR1 MNHEY, CDR2 SMNVEV (reference sequence). The CDR3 spells CASSLIFGQGVGEQYF. CDR3 nucleotides: TGTGCCAGCAGTTTAATTTTCGGGCAGGGGGTGGGCGAGCAGTACTTC.

This clone is a singleton in its sample. The chain joins TRBV11-3 to TRBJ2-2; 7 nucleotides agree with TRBD1. Germline-derived CDR1 and CDR2 are SGHNT and YENEEA. The CDR3 runs 15 residues. V shed 5 bases, J shed 4 bases, and the junction held 7 bases outside the gene matches. Here the CDR3 reads CASSLDRVPTGELFF. As DNA, the CDR3 is TGTGCCAGCAGCCTCGACAGGGTCCCCACCGGGGAGCTGTTTTTT.

J is TRBJ2-7 and V is TRBV11-2, with D possibly matching TRBD2 (6 bases). The CDR3 length is 16 residues. CDR1 and CDR2 (germline): SGHAT, FQNNGV. V was trimmed by 1 base and J by 0 bases, leaving 13 bases between them. The CDR3 coding sequence is TGTGCCAGCAGCTTAGGGGGGGAGCCAGGCTCCTACGAGCAGTACTTC. Amino acids: CASSLGGEPGSYEQYF.

This chain links TRBV18 with TRBJ2-7; 9 bases map to TRBD1. The CDR3 is 15 residues long. Germline V gives CDR1 KGHSH, CDR2 LQKENI. Trimming at V came to 0 bases and at J to 3 bases, leaving 3 bases not matched to a gene. Here the CDR3 reads CASSPPQGQGYEQYF. CDR3 bases: TGTGCCAGCTCACCACCGCAGGGACAGGGCTACGAGCAGTACTTC. The whole variable domain, filled in from reference TRBV18 and TRBJ2-7, reads NAGVMQNPRHLVRRRGQEARLRCSPMKGHSHVYWYRQLPEEGLKFMVYLQKENIIDESGMPKERFSAEFPKEGPSILRIQQVVRGDSAAYFCASSPPQGQGYEQYFGPGTRLTVT.

The chain employs TRBV18 and TRBJ2-5, with unresolved D. The CDR3 has 13 residues. Trimming cost V 1 base and J 5 bases, with 8 bases left between them. The V gene's germline CDR1 is KGHSH and CDR2 LQKENI. CDR3 in amino acids: CASSPRAVETQYF. As DNA, the CDR3 is TGTGCCAGCTCACCACGTGCGGTCGAGACCCAGTACTTC.

The chain is built from TRBV18 and TRBJ2-1; possible D gene TRBD2, 6 bases. V was cut by 3 bases and J by 4 bases, with 16 bases left in between. CDR3 length: 16 residues. Looked up from germline, CDR1 is KGHSH and CDR2 is LQKENI. DNA of the CDR3: TGTGCCAGCTCACCTATCCGGGACTTTCTATACAATGAGCAGTTCTTC. Its translation is CASSPIRDFLYNEQFF. The full variable domain, its missing parts supplied by reference TRBV18 and TRBJ2-1, is NAGVMQNPRHLVRRRGQEARLRCSPMKGHSHVYWYRQLPEEGLKFMVYLQKENIIDESGMPKERFSAEFPKEGPSILRIQQVVRGDSAAYFCASSPIRDFLYNEQFFGPGTRLTVL.

This sequence joins TRBV4-3 and TRBJ1-3; no clear D gene. This CDR3 contains 16 residues. The germline V gene encodes CDR1 LGHNA and CDR2 YSLEER. Deletions cut 1 base from V and 4 bases from J, with 14 bases between. CDR3: CASSQGLMAEGNTIYF. CDR3 bases: TGCGCCAGCAGCCAAGGTCTAATGGCGGAAGGAAACACCATATATTTT.

V gene TRBV14 combines with J gene TRBJ2-3; possibly TRBD1 for D (5 bases). The V and J ends lost 4 bases and 2 bases respectively, with 7 bases between them. Germline CDR1 reads SGHDN; CDR2 reads FVKESK. The CDR3 has 13 residues. The CDR3 DNA sequence: TGTGCCAGCAGCCGACAGTACACAGATACGCAGTATTTT. Protein product: CASSRQYTDTQYF. The whole variable domain, filled in from reference TRBV14 and TRBJ2-3, reads EAGVTQFPSHSVIEKGQTVTLRCDPISGHDNLYWYRRVMGKEIKFLLHFVKESKQDESGMPNNRFLAERTGGTYSTLKVQPAELEDSGVYFCASSRQYTDTQYFGPGTRLTVL.